The rows below give T cell receptor beta chains drawn from one sample of a study of blood T cell repertoires in COVID-19. Using immunoSEQ multiplex PCR, the repertoire was profiled, and TCRdb retains in-frame clones only, with some absent. In the table there are about 150,000 clones, around 85% of which are singletons. Material: peripheral blood. Source of these receptors: a woman older than 75 with COVID-19, enrolled during active disease. CDR3s include the opening cysteine and the closing phenylalanine or tryptophan. Size values are once, few and many counts, or a class for expanded clones, and some rows have none.

j_gene,v_gene,abundance,CDR3aa
TRBJ1-5,TRBV6-5,-,CASSPGREFQPQHF
TRBJ2-7,TRBV5-4,few,CASSLAGAISSYEQYF
TRBJ1-2,TRBV3-1/TRBV3-2,-,CASSQGRDNLRGYTF
TRBJ2-7,TRBV5-4,-,CASSFPGGQGMSEQYF
TRBJ1-2,TRBV9,-,CASSSMEITYGYTF
TRBJ2-3,TRBV11-2,-,CASSLGRGAKDTQYF
TRBJ2-2,TRBV29-1,-,CSARGAGGELFF
TRBJ2-2,TRBV9,few,CASSANSGAGELFF
TRBJ1-2,TRBV5-4,-,CASSLDQGVGGYTF
TRBJ1-4,TRBV28,-,CASSLSDSEKLFF
TRBJ2-3,TRBV6-5,once,CASLDRAADTQYF
TRBJ2-3,TRBV5-5,-,CASSLFSGGDDTQYF
TRBJ1-1,TRBV18,-,CASSPGEGIGAFF
TRBJ1-6,TRBV6-6,-,CASSDDRARARKSSYNSPLHF
TRBJ2-1,TRBV20-1,few,CSASRLAHIQEQFF
TRBJ2-7,TRBV2,-,CASRPGLAAPGGEQYF
TRBJ1-5,TRBV5-8,-,CASSLGQLSNQPQHF
TRBJ1-1,TRBV12-3/TRBV12-4,-,CASSYRGAIEAFF
TRBJ1-4,TRBV19,-,CASSRGQGKTTNEKLFF
TRBJ2-1,TRBV18,-,CASSPPSLDEQFF
TRBJ2-7,TRBV28,-,CATLSYEQYF
TRBJ2-2,TRBV28,-,CASLGARDTGELFF
TRBJ1-5,TRBV19,few,CASSIGGQWGNQPQHF
TRBJ1-6,TRBV27,once,CASSRTEYSPLHF
TRBJ1-1,TRBV7-9,once,CASSLDRVSTEAFF
TRBJ2-7,TRBV7-9,-,CASSPSPPWEQYF
TRBJ2-1,TRBV5-1,-,CASSLAASSHNEQFF
TRBJ2-5,TRBV6-1,-,CASSDWGQSETQYF
TRBJ1-1,TRBV2,-,CASRDRFSEAFF
TRBJ2-7,TRBV19,-,CASSKQGTYYEQYF
TRBJ1-2,TRBV6-6,-,CASSYSNSPAIGYTF